The clone carrying this T cell receptor (beta chain) appeared once. Germline V lookup: CDR1 LNHDA, CDR2 SQIVND (reference sequence). V lost 4 bases to trimming and J lost 6 bases; unmatched junction nucleotides: 6. This CDR3 has 15 residues. The data derive from a study of Ad26.COV2.S vaccination and SARS-CoV-2 variants. Some clones are missing from TCRdb's copy, which holds only in-frame ones; the method was immunoSEQ multiplex PCR. The data contain about 350,000 clones, about 88% of them singletons. Treatment described: some 19 received Ad26.COV2.S at low or high dose, single or two shots; about 5 received placebo; per-sample allocation not given. After the first vaccine or placebo injection, samples were drawn on day 63.

The sequencing used peripheral blood, collected in a trial of Ad26.COV2.S vaccine versus placebo. The clonotype originates from a person aged 18-60 years who received the Ad26.COV2.S COVID-19 vaccine or a placebo. The chain employs TRBV19 and TRBJ2-1, with TRBD2 matching over 10 bases. CDR3 nucleotides: TGTGCCAGTAGTAGAAGCGGGAGGGCCGTCAATGAGCAGTTCTTC. Translation: CASSRSGRAVNEQFF.